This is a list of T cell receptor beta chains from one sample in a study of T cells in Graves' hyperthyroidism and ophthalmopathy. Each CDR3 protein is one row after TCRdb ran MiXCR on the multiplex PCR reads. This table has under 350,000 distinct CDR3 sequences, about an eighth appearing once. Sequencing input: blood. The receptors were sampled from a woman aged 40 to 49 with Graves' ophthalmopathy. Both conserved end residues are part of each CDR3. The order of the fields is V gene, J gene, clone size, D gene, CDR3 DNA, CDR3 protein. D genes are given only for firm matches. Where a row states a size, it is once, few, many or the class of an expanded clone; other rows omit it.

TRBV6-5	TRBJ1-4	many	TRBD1	TGTGCCAGCAGTTACTCCGGGACAGGGACCCCGAATGAAAAACTGTTTTTT	CASSYSGTGTPNEKLFF
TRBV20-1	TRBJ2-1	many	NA	TGCAGTGCTCTCGGGATTAGCGGTAGCTCCTACAATGAGCAGTTCTTC	CSALGISGSSYNEQFF
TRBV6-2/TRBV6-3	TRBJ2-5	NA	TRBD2	TGTGCCAGCAGGCGGGGGGGGGGCAGGGAGACCCAGTACTTC	CASRRGGGRETQYF
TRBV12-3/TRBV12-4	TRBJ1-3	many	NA	TGTGCCAGCAGCAGAGCCCACCAGGGCGGAAACACCATATATTTT	CASSRAHQGGNTIYF
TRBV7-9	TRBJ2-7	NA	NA	TGTGCCAGCAGCCCAACATCGGACCTTGGGAGCGAGCAGTACTTC	CASSPTSDLGSEQYF
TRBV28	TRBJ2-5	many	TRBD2	TGTGCCAGCAGTTTAGATAGTAGGTTTGCTAGCGGGAGTATTGACGAGACCCAGTACTTC	CASSLDSRFASGSIDETQYF
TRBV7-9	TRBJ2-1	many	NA	TGTGCCAGCAGCTTAGATCTCGGTTCGCGAAATGAGCAGTTCTTC	CASSLDLGSRNEQFF
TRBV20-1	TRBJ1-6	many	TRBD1	TGCAGTGCTAGACTGTCCGTGGGGGACAGGGTTGATTCACCCCTCCACTTT	CSARLSVGDRVDSPLHF
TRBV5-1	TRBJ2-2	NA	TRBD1	TGCGCCAGCAGCCCCGGGACAGGGGAAACCGGGGAGCTGTTTTTT	CASSPGTGETGELFF
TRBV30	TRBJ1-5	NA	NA	TGTGCCTGGAGTGTGGGGAAGGAGACCCAGCATTTT	CAWSVGKETQHF
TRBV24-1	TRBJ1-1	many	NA	TGTGCCACCAGTGGTAGCAGGGGGAACACTGAAGCTTTCTTT	CATSGSRGNTEAFF
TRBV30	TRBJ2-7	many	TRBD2	TGTGCCGGGCTGACTAGCGGGAGTTACGAGCAGTACTTC	CAGLTSGSYEQYF
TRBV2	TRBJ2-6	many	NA	TGTGCCAGCGGGGGAGGCCGGGCCCCTAATTTCCTGACTTTC	CASGGGRAPNFLTF
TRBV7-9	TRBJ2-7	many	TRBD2	TGTGCCAGCAGCTTAGGGCGGGAGTTTTACGAGCAGTACTTC	CASSLGREFYEQYF
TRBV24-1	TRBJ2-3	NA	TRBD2	TGTGCCACCAAACGAGGCGGGGGGCGTGCAGATACGCAGTATTTT	CATKRGGGRADTQYF
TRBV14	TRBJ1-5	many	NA	TGTGCCAGCGTAAGGCGTCAGCCCCAGCATTTT	CASVRRQPQHF
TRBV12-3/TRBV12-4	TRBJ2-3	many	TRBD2	TGTGCCAGCAGAGAGGGACTAGCGGGGGGAATTACATATACGCAGTATTTT	CASREGLAGGITYTQYF
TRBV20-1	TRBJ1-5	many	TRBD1	TGCAGTGCTGAGACAGGGGCCTTCAATCAGCCCCAGCATTTT	CSAETGAFNQPQHF
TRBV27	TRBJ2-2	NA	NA	TGTGCCAGCACTCGGGGGGCGCAATTCACCGGGGAGCTGTTTTTT	CASTRGAQFTGELFF
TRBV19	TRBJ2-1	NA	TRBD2	TGTGCCAGTAACGCACGGCGGTCTAGCGGGGGCGGTGAGCAGTTCTTC	CASNARRSSGGGEQFF
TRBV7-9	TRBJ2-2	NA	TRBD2	TGTGCCAGCAGCGTTGACCGTTTCGGACTAGCGGGAGTGGGGACCGGGGAGCTGTTTTTT	CASSVDRFGLAGVGTGELFF
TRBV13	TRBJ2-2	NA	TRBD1	TGCGCCAGCAGCCAAGGGCGACAGGGCCGATCGAACACCGGGGAGCTGTTTTTT	CASSQGRQGRSNTGELFF
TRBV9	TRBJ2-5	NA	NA	TGTGCCAGCAGCGAAACAGGGTTTCAAGAGACCCAGTACTTC	CASSETGFQETQYF
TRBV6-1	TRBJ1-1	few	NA	TGTGCCAGCAGCCCACCAACCGGACAGAGTGAAGCTTTCTTT	CASSPPTGQSEAFF
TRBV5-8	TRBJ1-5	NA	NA	TGTGCCAGCAGCCAAATATATAGATATAGCAATCAGCCCCAGCATTTT	CASSQIYRYSNQPQHF
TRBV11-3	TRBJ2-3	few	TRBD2	TGTGCCAGCAGCTCTATCGGACTAGCGGCAACCACAGATACGCAGTATTTT	CASSSIGLAATTDTQYF